The source of this T cell receptor beta chain is a study of read filtering for tumor transcriptome and immune sequencing (dated by TCRdb to 2020 to 2022). Context from the whole study: The cohort was composed of 17 male and about 14 female patients, with a mean age of 65.9 years and an age range of about 47 to 80. Under revised international staging, eight or nine patients fell into R-ISS I, approximately 15 into R-ISS II and about seven into R-ISS III. Whole-transcriptome libraries were prepared with the TruSeq RNA Access Library Prep Kit after DNase treatment. Per sample, about 4 to 10.27 million TCR-region mapped reads were obtained with IR-seq, compared with only about 80 to 1,400 with RNA-seq. Using the same bone marrow samples, the study compared TCR repertoires obtained by targeted immune repertoire sequencing with those obtained by bulk whole-transcriptome sequencing. One of the main goals was to work out a read-filtering strategy for immune repertoire data, in particular whether clonotypes backed by only a single read should be removed.

Bone marrow was sampled from every patient at the time of active disease. Ficoll-Hypaque density gradient centrifugation was used to isolate the bone marrow mononuclear cells. Myeloma plasma cells were removed and CD138-negative cells were collected by negative selection after labeling with CD138 magnetic microbeads on a MACS separator. Purity of the isolated cells was checked by flow cytometry on an Attune NxT using CD138 antibodies. Total RNA was extracted with TRIzol reagent and quantified with a NanoDrop spectrophotometer. For each patient, the CD138-negative bone marrow sample underwent paired RNA-seq and IR-seq. The study at large found these results: The correlation between IR-seq and RNA-seq shared clonotype proportions was increased by removal of single-read clonotypes. The sorted CD138-negative fraction was composed of a mixed bone marrow immune population rather than of purified T cells. IR-seq captured clonotypes at much higher depth and more reliably than RNA-seq, and smaller IR-seq throughput sufficed to identify most shared clonotypes. Single-read clonotypes made up roughly four fifths of clonotypes but 3% to 4% of total reads in IR-seq, and over 65% of clonotypes and 40% to 50% of reads in RNA-seq.

At the junction V is shortened by 0 bases and J by 8 bases, with 14 bases in between. The CDR1 and CDR2 encoded by the germline V gene are SGHAT and FQNNGV. From the cysteine up to the phenylalanine, the CDR3 has a length of 15 residues. Left in the record is the CDR3 DNA by itself, 45 bases read in frame from the first base. Remarks on this clonotype: What this receptor recognizes is not known. This may arise from a read error, as a much more abundant clone is one base away.

Starting from roughly 440 ng RNA, TCR libraries were constructed with the Immunoverse kit using molecular barcoded adaptors that cover the alpha/delta and beta/gamma chains. TCR library preparation used the same RNA that was used for transcriptome sequencing. An Illumina HiSeq 4000 with 2 x 150 cycles was used to sequence the TCR libraries. The source study handled its data this way. Using MiXCR, which included quality filtering and error correction, TCR reads were aligned to human V, D, J and C references and then assembled into CDR3 clonotypes. Clonotype counts and gene usage diversity were analyzed with the tcR package in R. Raw mapping reads were checked after the RNA-seq reads had been mapped by STAR aligner version 2.5.3a onto the human GRCh37 genome. To test how sequencing depth affected the clonotypes detected, IR-seq fastq files were randomly downsampled with Seqtk 1.3. Clones were called with MiXCR by TCRdb after fastp trimmed the public reads at Q25, and only in-frame beta chains were retained. Rows are unified per CDR3 protein, each entry keeping the most common DNA and genes. TCRdb, not the authors, supplied the V and J calls. Here the sample has 65,000 or so distinct CDR3 sequences; around 19% occur a single time. Together, the top ten hold approximately 11% of the sample.

The receptor's source is a donor over 35 with multiple myeloma. Material: a population of CD138-negative cells sorted from bone marrow. The sample's cell subset or site, from its label and the paper: bone marrow mononuclear cells depleted of CD138+ plasma/myeloma cells by negative magnetic selection. The rearrangement joined TRBV11-2 to TRBJ2-1, and possibly TRBD1, on 7 matching bases. At the DNA level, the sequence is TGTGCCAGCAGCTTAGACAGGGGGGCTTACTATGAGCAGTTCTTC. Its amino acids are CASSLDRGAYYEQFF. Here the CDR3 is joined to the reference TRBV11-2 and TRBJ2-1 genes, and the full variable domain is: EAGVAQSPRYKIIEKRQSVAFWCNPISGHATLYWYQQILGQGPKLLIQFQNNGVVDDSQLPKDRFSAERLKGVDSTLKIQPAKLEDSAVYLCASSLDRGAYYEQFFGPGTRLTVL.